Below, 17 T cell receptor beta chains from the same sample are listed, as sequenced in a study of technical replicates of blood from a handful of donors. Method: immunoSEQ multiplex PCR; TCRdb's copy keeps in-frame clones and lacks some. The sample gives 70,000 or so clones, over 95% of which show up once; approximately 0.2% is in the top ten. The sample taken for sequencing was T cells isolated from PBMCs. Receptors originate from a human donor in good health.

The J gene is TRBJ2-5, the V gene TRBV9; TRBD1 agrees at 7 bases. Germline assignment: CDR1 SGDLS and CDR2 YYNGEE. Unmatched junction bases numbered 5, after V lost 1 base and J lost 5 bases. There are 14 residues in the CDR3. CDR3 region: CASSVQTGSETQYF. Here the CDR3 DNA reads TGTGCCAGCAGCGTACAGACAGGGAGCGAGACCCAGTACTTC.

The CDR3 nucleotides are TGTGCCAGCAGTTTTCTGGGAGCCTACGAGCAGTACTTC. It codes for CASSFLGAYEQYF. V usage is TRBV27 and J usage is TRBJ2-7; D possibly corresponds to TRBD2 (5 bases). The CDR3 contains 13 residues. Germline CDR1 and CDR2: MNHEY and SMNVEV (reference sequence). Trimming took off 3 bases at V and 2 bases at J, with 8 bases between the two ends.

The chain carries TRBV6-1 and TRBJ2-1; 7 nucleotides align to TRBD2. The CDR3 is 13 residues long. V trimming: 2 bases; J trimming: 10 bases; junction bases outside the gene matches: 5. Germline assignment: CDR1 MNHNS and CDR2 SASEGT. This CDR3 reads CASSETGSGEQFF. The CDR3 region has the DNA TGTGCCAGCAGTGAAACGGGTAGCGGGGAGCAGTTCTTC.

The chain employs TRBV10-3 and TRBJ1-5, with 8 bases matching TRBD1. The CDR3 has 16 residues. Germline-derived CDR1 and CDR2 are ENHRY and SYGVKD. V lost 0 bases to trimming and J lost 3 bases; unmatched junction nucleotides: 4. CDR3 sequence: CAISESGGQVNQPQHF. The CDR3 coding sequence is TGTGCCATCAGTGAGTCTGGGGGACAGGTCAATCAGCCCCAGCATTTT.

The chain employs TRBV5-6 and TRBJ1-1; D not resolved. The CDR3 sequence is 14 residues long. Trimming pared 2 bases from V and 0 bases from J, leaving 8 bases between. The germline V gene encodes CDR1 SGHDT and CDR2 YYEEEE. The CDR3 sequence is CASSFGSMNTEAFF. Here the CDR3 DNA reads TGTGCCAGCAGCTTCGGTAGCATGAACACTGAAGCTTTCTTT.

The chain employs TRBV7-2 and TRBJ2-1; tentative D call: TRBD1 (5 bases). The germline V gene has CDR1 SGHTA and CDR2 FQGNSA. V was clipped by 2 bases and J by 5 bases, with 16 bases between them. This CDR3 comprises 16 residues. The CDR3 nucleotides are TGTGCCAGCAGCTTAAGAGTCAGGGCTCTCCACAATGAGCAGTTCTTC. Translated: CASSLRVRALHNEQFF.

CDR3 residues: CASSGGQRFYGYTF. The CDR3 coding sequence is TGTGCCAGCAGCGGGGGACAACGCTTCTATGGCTACACCTTC. This sequence joins TRBV9 and TRBJ1-2, with D perhaps matching TRBD1 (6 bases). Germline V gene lookup returns CDR1 SGDLS and CDR2 YYNGEE. CDR3 size: 14 residues. Trimming stripped 3 bases from V and 4 bases from J, with 13 bases between.

The genes are TRBV9 and TRBJ2-7; D may be TRBD2 (6 bases). The CDR3 sequence is 14 residues long. Germline CDR1 SGDLS, CDR2 YYNGEE. V shed 3 bases and J shed 0 bases, with 10 bases lying between them. The CDR3 DNA reads TGTGCCAGCAGCGCCGAGCGGGCCTCCTACGAGCAGTACTTC. Amino acids: CASSAERASYEQYF.

This clone occurred once. The V and J genes are TRBV7-2 and TRBJ1-1; tentative D call: TRBD1 (5 bases). V was cut by 4 bases and J by 5 bases, with 11 bases left in between. The CDR3 has 13 amino acids. CDR1 is SGHTA and CDR2 is FQGNSA in the germline V gene. The CDR3 loop reads CASSSPGGTEAFF. DNA of the CDR3: TGTGCCAGCAGCTCACCGGGGGGGACTGAAGCTTTCTTT.

The chain is built from TRBV27 and TRBJ2-7; D possibly corresponds to TRBD2 (6 bases). CDR1 is MNHEY and CDR2 is SMNVEV in the germline V gene (reference sequence). The CDR3 runs to 14 residues. V was shortened by 9 bases and J by 4 bases, with 19 bases between the two germline ends. CDR3 region: CARLEGRRVYEQYF. CDR3 nucleotides: TGTGCCAGGTTGGAGGGGAGAAGGGTTTACGAGCAGTACTTC.

V is TRBV9 and J is TRBJ1-1; D possibly corresponds to TRBD1 (5 bases). CDR3 length: 15 amino acids. The germline CDR1 and CDR2 sequences are SGDLS and YYNGEE. V was clipped by 5 bases and J by 4 bases, with 18 bases between them. The CDR3 DNA reads TGTGCCAGCAGTGCCACGGGGGGGAAAGGCACTGAAGCTTTCTTT. Translated, it gives CASSATGGKGTEAFF. The full variable domain, in which reference TRBV9 and TRBJ1-1 provide the parts outside the CDR3, is DSGVTQTPKHLITATGQRVTLRCSPRSGDLSVYWYQQSLDQGLQFLIQYYNGEERAKGNILERFSAQQFPDLHSELNLSSLELGDSALYFCASSATGGKGTEAFFGQGTRLTVV.

This chain uses TRBV6-5 with TRBJ2-7, with a possible D match to TRBD1 (6 bases). CDR1 is MNHEY and CDR2 is SVGAGI in the germline V gene. V gave up 5 bases and J gave up 2 bases, with 16 bases separating them. The CDR3 is 15 residues long. CDR3 sequence: CASSPIWQGPYEQYF. CDR3 bases: TGTGCCAGCAGTCCCATTTGGCAGGGGCCCTACGAGCAGTACTTC.

This chain connects TRBV27 to TRBJ1-2; possibly TRBD1 for D (6 bases). This CDR3 region has 15 residues. Germline-derived CDR1 and CDR2 are MNHEY and SMNVEV (reference sequence). The V end lost 5 bases, the J end lost 0 bases, and 13 bases lay between the germline ends. The chain's CDR3 is CASSQQGKTNYGYTF. CDR3 nucleotides: TGTGCCAGCAGTCAACAGGGAAAAACTAACTATGGCTACACCTTC.

On this clone itself: This sample includes further DNA sequences coding for the same CDR3. The rearrangement links TRBV12-5 to TRBJ1-5; 7 nucleotides align to TRBD1. With 1 base clipped from V and 4 bases from J, the junction kept 1 base outside the gene matches. Germline V gives CDR1 LGHNT, CDR2 FRNRAP. The CDR3 is 14 amino acids. CDR3 in amino acids: CASGLGQGNQPQHF. The CDR3 DNA is TGTGCTAGTGGTTTGGGACAGGGAAATCAGCCCCAGCATTTT.

The chain couples TRBV5-1 to TRBJ2-1; 9 nucleotides match TRBD2. V trimming: 4 bases; J trimming: 2 bases; junction bases outside the gene matches: 13. The CDR3 is made up of 18 amino acids. Germline CDR1 is SGHRS and CDR2 is YFSETQ. CDR3 region: CASSMPGGGGVTYNEQFF. The CDR3 nucleotides are TGCGCCAGCAGCATGCCTGGCGGGGGGGGTGTTACCTACAATGAGCAGTTCTTC. Complete variable domain (other parts from reference TRBV5-1 and TRBJ2-1): KAGVTQTPRYLIKTRGQQVTLSCSPISGHRSVSWYQQTPGQGLQFLFEYFSETQRNKGNFPGRFSGRQFSNSRSEMNVSTLELGDSALYLCASSMPGGGGVTYNEQFFGPGTRLTVL.

This chain connects TRBV9 to TRBJ2-4; TRBD1 matches 9 bases. The CDR3 consists of 15 residues. Germline V gene lookup returns CDR1 SGDLS and CDR2 YYNGEE. V gave up 4 bases and J gave up 8 bases; unmatched junction bases: 10. This CDR3 reads CASSKTGTGRDIQYF. The CDR3 coding sequence is TGTGCCAGCAGCAAGACCGGGACAGGGCGGGACATTCAGTACTTC.

V and J are TRBV10-3 and TRBJ2-3; possible D gene TRBD2, 5 bases. This CDR3 has 14 residues. CDR1 and CDR2 (germline): ENHRY, SYGVKD. Trimming pared 6 bases from V and 0 bases from J, leaving 10 bases between. The CDR3 sequence: CAIRSGGSTDTQYF. The CDR3 DNA reads as TGTGCCATCAGGAGCGGCGGAAGCACAGATACGCAGTATTTT.